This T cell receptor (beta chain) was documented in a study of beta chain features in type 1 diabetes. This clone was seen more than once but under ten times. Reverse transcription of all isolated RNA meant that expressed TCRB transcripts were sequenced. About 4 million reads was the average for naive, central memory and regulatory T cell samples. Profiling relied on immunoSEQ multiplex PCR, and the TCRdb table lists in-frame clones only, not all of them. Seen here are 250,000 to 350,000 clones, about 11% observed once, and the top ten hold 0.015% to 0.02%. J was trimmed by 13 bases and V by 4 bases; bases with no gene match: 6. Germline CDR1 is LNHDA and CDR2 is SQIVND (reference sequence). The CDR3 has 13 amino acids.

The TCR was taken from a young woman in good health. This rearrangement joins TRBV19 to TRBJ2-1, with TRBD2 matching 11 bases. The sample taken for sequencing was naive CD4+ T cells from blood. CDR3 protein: CASSTPRLAGQFF. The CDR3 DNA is TGTGCCAGTAGTACTCCACGACTAGCGGGACAGTTCTTC.